This T cell receptor (beta chain) was profiled in a study of early T cells in non-severe SARS-CoV-2 infection. Unique molecular identifier tags were affixed to discrete cDNA molecules. TCRdb independently ran MiXCR on the 5' RACE reads; one entry per CDR3 protein. The sample includes under 85,000 distinct CDR3 sequences, 8.5% to 10% seen only once; the top ten take roughly 6%. This CDR3 is built from 12 residues. V was pared by 3 bases and J by 6 bases, with 6 bases between. The germline V gene encodes CDR1 SGHDT and CDR2 YYEEEE. There are a few counts of this clonotype. The sequenced sample was whole blood. The receptor was derived from an adult who was a healthcare worker with PCR-confirmed SARS-CoV-2 infection or an uninfected control (not recorded which). The chain employs TRBV5-6 and TRBJ2-2; no firm D call. The CDR3 loop reads CASSSGSGELFF. In nucleotides, the CDR3 is TGTGCCAGCAGCTCGGGCTCCGGGGAGCTGTTTTTT.